These 21 T cell receptor beta chains were all obtained from the same sample, sequenced in a study of T cells in localized non-small cell lung cancer. Method: immunoSEQ multiplex PCR; TCRdb's copy keeps in-frame clones and lacks some. The data hold tens of thousands of clones, with roughly 82% observed a single time. The specimen was peripheral blood, collected before any cancer treatment. Receptors were obtained from a male donor older than 55 with stage III squamous cell lung carcinoma.

In its sample, this clone was seen once. The chain combines TRBV7-6 with TRBJ2-5; D uncertain. Germline CDR1 is SGHVS and CDR2 is FNYEAQ. The CDR3 is 13 amino acids. V lost 1 base, J lost 4 bases, and 7 bases lay in between. DNA for the CDR3: TGTGCCAGCAGCTTAGTTCGTGGAGAGACCCAGTACTTC. Its translation is CASSLVRGETQYF.

The V call is TRBV7-8, the J call TRBJ2-2; D is unresolved. The CDR3 covers 16 residues. The germline CDR1 and CDR2 sequences are SGHVS and FQNEAQ. The V and J ends lost 5 bases and 0 bases respectively, with 13 bases between them. DNA of the CDR3: TGTGCCAGCAGCCGTTTCGGGTCCACGAACACCGGGGAGCTGTTTTTT. Protein sequence: CASSRFGSTNTGELFF.

V and J are TRBV5-1 and TRBJ2-3; no reliable D call. The CDR3 runs 15 residues. The V end was cut by 0 bases, the J end by 1 base, with 9 bases between. CDR1 SGHRS and CDR2 YFSETQ come from the germline V gene. CDR3 in amino acids: CASSLAMSRTDTQYF. CDR3 sequence (DNA): TGCGCCAGCAGCTTGGCGATGTCTCGCACAGATACGCAGTATTTT. Complete variable domain (other parts from reference TRBV5-1 and TRBJ2-3): KAGVTQTPRYLIKTRGQQVTLSCSPISGHRSVSWYQQTPGQGLQFLFEYFSETQRNKGNFPGRFSGRQFSNSRSEMNVSTLELGDSALYLCASSLAMSRTDTQYFGPGTRLTVL.

The J gene is TRBJ2-1, the V gene TRBV7-9; 9 bases agree with TRBD1. The germline V gene has CDR1 SEHNR and CDR2 FQNEAQ (reference sequence). V was pared by 5 bases and J by 7 bases, with 6 bases of the junction left unmatched. The CDR3 consists of 14 residues. In nucleotides, the CDR3 is TGTGCCAGCAGCCTCGGGACAGGGTTAAATGAGCAGTTCTTC. Protein product: CASSLGTGLNEQFF.

This rearrangement joins TRBV21-1 to TRBJ2-1; the table's D call TRBD1 went unverified against the DNA. TRBV21-1 is shown as a pseudogene. The CDR3 is 14 amino acids. Here the CDR3 reads CASSKYQDDNEQFF. The CDR3 DNA reads TGTGCCAGCAGCAAATACCAGGATGACAATGAGCAGTTCTTC.

The chain uses TRBV5-1 and TRBJ2-3; 7 bases map to TRBD1. Germline V gives CDR1 SGHRS, CDR2 YFSETQ. Trimming at V came to 0 bases and at J to 1 base, leaving 2 bases not matched to a gene. The CDR3 is 15 amino acids. CDR3 region: CASSLGGQGTDTQYF. The CDR3 coding sequence is TGCGCCAGCAGCTTGGGAGGACAGGGCACAGATACGCAGTATTTT. The full variable domain, completed using reference TRBV5-1 and TRBJ2-3, is KAGVTQTPRYLIKTRGQQVTLSCSPISGHRSVSWYQQTPGQGLQFLFEYFSETQRNKGNFPGRFSGRQFSNSRSEMNVSTLELGDSALYLCASSLGGQGTDTQYFGPGTRLTVL.

The V call is TRBV5-4, the J call TRBJ1-1; D is perhaps TRBD1 (5 bases). The CDR3 covers 16 residues. The V end lost 2 bases, the J end lost 11 bases, and 25 bases lay between the germline ends. CDR1 is SGHNT and CDR2 is YYREEE in the germline V gene (reference sequence). The CDR3 region has the DNA TGTGCCAGCAGCTTTATGAAACAGGCAATCATTTTAGACGCTTTCTTT. It translates to CASSFMKQAIILDAFF.

This clone is medium-sized in the sample. The chain links TRBV10-2 to TRBJ2-7, with TRBD1 identical over 7 bases. The CDR3 length is 15 residues. V shed 0 bases, J shed 3 bases, and the junction held 5 bases outside the gene matches. The germline V gene encodes CDR1 WSHSY and CDR2 SAAADI. The CDR3, as DNA: TGCGCCAGCAGTGAGTCTTTGACAGGGAACTACGAGCAGTACTTC. Translation: CASSESLTGNYEQYF.

This chain uses TRBV19 with TRBJ1-5; D is possibly TRBD1 (6 bases). Germline-derived CDR1 and CDR2 are LNHDA and SQIVND (reference sequence). Trimming took off 5 bases at V and 1 base at J, with 24 bases between the two ends. CDR3 length: 19 residues. The CDR3 DNA reads TGTGCCAGTAGTTACTCCCTTTCAGGGGTGGCAGGGAGCAATCAGCCCCAGCATTTT. As protein: CASSYSLSGVAGSNQPQHF. The whole variable domain, remainder taken from reference TRBV19 and TRBJ1-5, is DGGITQSPKYLFRKEGQNVTLSCEQNLNHDAMYWYRQDPGQGLRLIYYSQIVNDFQKGDIAEGYSVSREKKESFPLTVTSAQKNPTAFYLCASSYSLSGVAGSNQPQHFGDGTRLSIL.

This sequence joins TRBV5-1 and TRBJ2-5; D is undetermined. The CDR3 extends over 13 amino acids. V was pared by 4 bases and J by 3 bases, with 10 bases between. From germline, CDR1 is SGHRS and CDR2 YFSETQ. CDR3 DNA: TGCGCCAGCAGCCAGCTCACGGAAGAGACCCAGTACTTC. It encodes CASSQLTEETQYF.

This clone was found a few times. V usage is TRBV2 and J usage is TRBJ1-5; 7 nucleotides line up with TRBD1. The J segment lost 2 bases and the V segment lost 5 bases, leaving 6 bases of the junction unmatched. The germline V gene encodes CDR1 SNHLY and CDR2 FYNNEI. The CDR3 loop spans 15 amino acids. DNA for the CDR3: TGTGCCAGCAGTCAAGGACAGGACCGCAATCAGCCCCAGCATTTT. This sequence encodes CASSQGQDRNQPQHF.

The CDR3 DNA sequence: TGTGCCAGCAGCTTATACAGTGTGGGCGGTAGTAGAGGGAATGAGCAGTTCTTC. It specifies CASSLYSVGGSRGNEQFF. V is TRBV11-2 and J is TRBJ2-1; a weak D match, TRBD2 (5 bases). Trimming stripped 2 bases from V and 7 bases from J, with 24 bases between. CDR1 SGHAT and CDR2 FQNNGV come from the germline V gene. The CDR3 covers 18 residues.

The CDR3 DNA sequence: TGTGCCAGCGGCGACAGATACTATAATTCACCCCTCCACTTT. Protein sequence: CASGDRYYNSPLHF. The chain employs TRBV6-1 and TRBJ1-6, with D possibly being TRBD1 (5 bases). The CDR3 length is 14 residues. V was cut by 8 bases and J by 3 bases, with 11 bases left in between. The germline V gene encodes CDR1 MNHNS and CDR2 SASEGT.

The V and J genes are TRBV19 and TRBJ2-3; 7 nucleotides agree with TRBD1. Germline assignment: CDR1 LNHDA and CDR2 SQIVND (reference sequence). Trimming at V came to 4 bases and at J to 2 bases, leaving 3 bases not matched to a gene. The CDR3 extends over 14 amino acids. CDR3 amino acids: CASSRTGPTDTQYF. In nucleotides, the CDR3 is TGTGCCAGTAGTAGGACAGGACCCACAGATACGCAGTATTTT. The variable domain in full, with the rest retrieved from reference TRBV19 and TRBJ2-3, is DGGITQSPKYLFRKEGQNVTLSCEQNLNHDAMYWYRQDPGQGLRLIYYSQIVNDFQKGDIAEGYSVSREKKESFPLTVTSAQKNPTAFYLCASSRTGPTDTQYFGPGTRLTVL.

V is TRBV7-9 and J is TRBJ1-1, with unresolved D. The germline V gene encodes CDR1 SEHNR and CDR2 FQNEAQ (reference sequence). Trimming left V 1 base short and J 5 bases short, with 11 bases between. The CDR3 is made up of 14 amino acids. The CDR3 coding sequence is TGTGCCAGCAGCTTAGGAGGGATAGATACTGAAGCTTTCTTT. It encodes CASSLGGIDTEAFF.

The rearrangement joins TRBV7-6 to TRBJ2-7; D might be TRBD1 (6 bases). In germline, CDR1 is SGHVS, CDR2 FNYEAQ. The V end was cut by 1 base, the J end by 3 bases, with 10 bases between. This CDR3 spans 14 amino acids. In DNA form, the CDR3 reads TGTGCCAGCAGCTTAGATGGGGGCGTCTACGAGCAGTACTTC. Translation: CASSLDGGVYEQYF.

V and J are TRBV27 and TRBJ1-2; D call uncertain. In germline, CDR1 is MNHEY, CDR2 SMNVEV (reference sequence). CDR3 length: 16 amino acids. V was shortened by 0 bases and J by 9 bases, with 20 bases between the two germline ends. The CDR3 loop is CASSLSAWRGQHSYTF. The CDR3 bases are TGTGCCAGCAGTTTATCGGCGTGGCGTGGGCAGCACAGCTACACCTTC.

The chain has TRBV27 and TRBJ1-5; D ambiguous. The germline V and J ends were trimmed by 6 bases and 2 bases, with 8 bases remaining between them. Germline V gives CDR1 MNHEY, CDR2 SMNVEV (reference sequence). The length of the CDR3 is 13 residues. CDR3 amino acids: CASSPRGNQPQHF. The CDR3 bases are TGTGCCAGCAGCCCCCGAGGCAATCAGCCCCAGCATTTT.

In nucleotides, the CDR3 is TGTGCCAGCAGCCTGGAACGGACACTCTCCTACAATGAGCAGTTCTTC. It translates to CASSLERTLSYNEQFF. This chain uses TRBV5-5 with TRBJ2-1, with D tentatively TRBD1 (5 bases). This CDR3 has 16 residues. V shed 4 bases and J shed 0 bases, with 14 bases lying between them. Looked up from germline, CDR1 is SGHKS and CDR2 is YYEKEE (reference sequence).

V is TRBV5-1 and J is TRBJ1-2, with 9 bases matching TRBD1. The V segment lost 2 bases and the J segment 8 bases; nucleotides outside the gene matches: 7. CDR3 length equals 14 residues. The germline V gene encodes CDR1 SGHRS and CDR2 YFSETQ. CDR3 amino acids: CASSFDRGAEGYTF. CDR3 bases: TGCGCCAGCAGCTTTGACAGGGGGGCCGAGGGCTACACCTTC.

J is TRBJ2-2 and V is TRBV7-9, with TRBD2 matching over 9 bases. CDR3 size: 17 residues. The V and J ends lost 5 bases and 5 bases, in that order; junction bases with no gene match: 12. The germline gives CDR1 SEHNR, CDR2 FQNEAQ (reference sequence). Here the CDR3 reads CASSSAPAGGLTGELFF. The CDR3 DNA sequence: TGTGCCAGCAGCAGTGCTCCAGCGGGAGGTCTGACCGGGGAGCTGTTTTTT.